Below are 10 T cell receptor beta chains sequenced from a single sample in a study of monozygotic twins with inflammatory bowel disease. TCRdb reprocessed the 5' RACE reads and stores each CDR3 protein as one record, lacking DNA. This listing includes 400,000 to 500,000 distinct CDR3 sequences. Sample: blood. The source is a human donor with ulcerative colitis or Crohn's disease, or a healthy co-twin of an affected twin (not recorded which).

V gene TRBV5-6 combines with J gene TRBJ1-2; the TCRdb call, TRBD1, lacks DNA for checking. CDR1 SGHDT and CDR2 YYEEEE come from the germline V gene. This CDR3 spans 13 amino acids. CDR3 loop: CASSKPTGSGYTF. The whole variable domain, filled in from reference TRBV5-6 and TRBJ1-2, reads DAGVTQSPTHLIKTRGQQVTLRCSPKSGHDTVSWYQQALGQGPQFIFQYYEEEERQRGNFPDRFSGHQFPNYSSELNVNALLLGDSALYLCASSKPTGSGYTFGSGTRLTVV.

CDR3 loop: CASSERPASGVYNEQFF. The chain is built from TRBV9 and TRBJ2-1; TCRdb names TRBD2, which stays unverified in the absence of DNA. The CDR3 extends over 17 amino acids. From germline, CDR1 is SGDLS and CDR2 YYNGEE. Full variable domain (rest looked up from reference TRBV9 and TRBJ2-1): DSGVTQTPKHLITATGQRVTLRCSPRSGDLSVYWYQQSLDQGLQFLIQYYNGEERAKGNILERFSAQQFPDLHSELNLSSLELGDSALYFCASSERPASGVYNEQFFGPGTRLTVL.

The chain links TRBV2 to TRBJ2-2; TCRdb's D call, TRBD1, is unchecked because there is no DNA. The CDR3 covers 13 residues. Germline V gives CDR1 SNHLY, CDR2 FYNNEI. The CDR3 is CASSEAQGGELFF.

The CDR3 loop is CASSLVTQYTKMNTEAFF. This chain connects TRBV5-8 to TRBJ1-1. The CDR3 has 18 amino acids. Per the germline V gene, CDR1 is SGHTS and CDR2 is YDEGEE. The variable domain in full, completed from reference TRBV5-8 and TRBJ1-1, reads EAGVTQSPTHLIKTRGQQATLRCSPISGHTSVYWYQQALGLGLQFLLWYDEGEERNRGNFPPRFSGRQFPNYSSELNVNALELEDSALYLCASSLVTQYTKMNTEAFFGQGTRLTVV.

The rearrangement joins TRBV7-2 to TRBJ2-1; the TRBD2 assignment by TCRdb is unverifiable without DNA. The CDR3 sequence is 16 residues long. CDR1 and CDR2 from the germline V gene are SGHTA and FQGNSA. Here the CDR3 reads CASSSRGTSVTYEQFF. Variable domain in full (rest from reference TRBV7-2 and TRBJ2-1): GAGVSQSPSNKVTEKGKDVELRCDPISGHTALYWYRQSLGQGLEFLIYFQGNSAPDKSGLPSDRFSAERTGGSVSTLTIQRTQQEDSAVYLCASSSRGTSVTYEQFFGPGTRLTVL.

The chain recombines TRBV7-2 with TRBJ2-3. In germline, CDR1 is SGHTA, CDR2 FQGNSA. The CDR3 runs 14 residues. CDR3 amino acids: CASSLARGTDTQYF.

This rearrangement joins TRBV14 to TRBJ1-3. Per germline, CDR1 SGHDN and CDR2 FVKESK. The CDR3 runs to 12 residues. The chain's CDR3 is CASSQVGNTIYF.

The chain is built from TRBV28 and TRBJ2-7. The CDR3 is 12 residues long. Germline CDR1 is MDHEN and CDR2 is SYDVKM. The CDR3 region is CASSQFSYEQYF. Drawing the rest from reference TRBV28 and TRBJ2-7, the complete variable domain is DVKVTQSSRYLVKRTGEKVFLECVQDMDHENMFWYRQDPGLGLRLIYFSYDVKMKEKGDIPEGYSVSREKKERFSLILESASTNQTSMYLCASSQFSYEQYFGPGTRLTVT.

This chain uses TRBV6-2 or TRBV6-3 with TRBJ1-1; TCRdb lists TRBD1, though no DNA is available to test this call. Germline CDR1 and CDR2: MNHEY and SVGEGT. The CDR3 totals 15 residues. CDR3 loop: CASSYGGGSNTEAFF.

The gene calls are TRBV10-2 and TRBJ2-5; TCRdb's D call of TRBD1 is untestable without DNA. The CDR3 runs 13 residues. Looked up from germline, CDR1 is WSHSY and CDR2 is SAAADI. CDR3 loop: CASRSTGLETQYF.